The TCR beta chain described here comes from a study of identifying expanded T cells in peripheral blood. Using immunoSEQ multiplex PCR, the repertoire was profiled, and TCRdb retains in-frame clones only, with some absent. The sample lists roughly 96,000 clones, approximately 85% seen once, with approximately 5% in the top ten. Findings and limits, study-wide: Roughly two-week clone count variance significantly increased as total template count grew. About 1.3 clones differed between technical replicates, versus approximately 16 and 19 over time.

This clone has a single count. The antigen is unknown. Healthy donors had no documented immune events, such as infections, while sampled. The CDR3 consists of 17 residues. The rearrangement links TRBV1 to TRBJ2-2. TRBV1 is labeled a pseudogene. The sequenced sample was blood. This receptor was identified in a person between 18 and 75 years old in good health. CDR3 sequence reads: CTSSQGYVGLNTGELFF. DNA of the CDR3: TGCACCAGCAGCCAAGGTTATGTCGGCCTCAACACCGGGGAGCTGTTTTTT.